This entry lists 16 T cell receptor beta chains sequenced from one sample in a study of shared clonotypes between healthy human individuals. The data were produced by immunoSEQ multiplex PCR, yet TCRdb's version contains in-frame clones alone and is incomplete. The top ten hold 1.4% of the sample, which has about 1 million clones, roughly 80% seen once. The sample consisted of memory CD4+ T cells sorted from blood. Subset defined: CD45RA-negative fraction. All receptors come from a man younger than 35 in good health.

The chain uses TRBV11-3 and TRBJ2-1; the D is unclear. This CDR3 comprises 14 residues. The germline V gene has CDR1 SGHNT and CDR2 YENEEA. V lost 8 bases to trimming and J lost 5 bases, with 16 bases between them. Here the CDR3 DNA reads TGTGCCAGCCGACGGGTCCCAACCGACAATGAGCAGTTCTTC. The encoded protein is CASRRVPTDNEQFF.

This clone came up once. V is TRBV5-1 and J is TRBJ1-1, with 8 bases aligning to TRBD1. Trimming at V came to 4 bases and at J to 6 bases, leaving 11 bases not matched to a gene. The CDR3 spans 15 residues. Germline CDR1 and CDR2: SGHRS and YFSETQ. CDR3 nucleotide sequence: TGCGCCAGCAGCGCCTCACAGGGGGGGTCCGCTGAAGCTTTCTTT. Translation gives CASSASQGGSAEAFF.

CDR3 sequence: CASSRRGVSSYEQYF. The CDR3 coding sequence is TGTGCCAGCAGCCGCCGGGGGGTATCATCCTACGAGCAGTACTTC. The chain uses TRBV13 and TRBJ2-7; 7 nucleotides match TRBD2. CDR3 length: 15 residues. CDR1 is PRHDT and CDR2 is FYEKMQ in the germline V gene (reference sequence). Losses at the gene ends were 5 bases for V and 1 base for J; bases not matched to a gene: 8. Full variable domain (rest looked up from reference TRBV13 and TRBJ2-7): AAGVIQSPRHLIKEKRETATLKCYPIPRHDTVYWYQQGPGQDPQFLISFYEKMQSDKGSIPDRFSAQQFSDYHSELNMSSLELGDSALYFCASSRRGVSSYEQYFGPGTRLTVT.

The chain is built from TRBV5-1 and TRBJ2-2; TRBD2 might be the D (6 bases). The ends were cut back, 4 bases at V and 4 bases at J, with 17 bases in the middle. There are 16 residues in the CDR3. The germline V gene encodes CDR1 SGHRS and CDR2 YFSETQ. This chain's CDR3 is CASSPRTTSGTGELFF. Written as DNA, the CDR3 is TGCGCCAGCAGCCCTAGGACTACCTCGGGCACCGGGGAGCTGTTTTTT.

This sequence joins TRBV10-1 and TRBJ2-3, with 13 nucleotides matching TRBD2. The CDR3 sequence is 17 residues long. Germline assignment: CDR1 WNHNN and CDR2 SYGVQD (reference sequence). The trim removed 6 bases at V and 2 bases at J, leaving 8 bases unmatched. The CDR3 loop is CASRALAGGAYTDTQYF. In DNA form, the CDR3 reads TGCGCCAGCAGAGCACTAGCGGGGGGGGCTTACACAGATACGCAGTATTTT.

This sequence joins TRBV18 and TRBJ2-1; 7 bases map to TRBD2. Germline V gene sequence: CDR1 KGHSH, CDR2 LQKENI. Trimming at V came to 6 bases and at J to 4 bases, leaving 9 bases not matched to a gene. The CDR3 covers 15 residues. CDR3 in DNA: TGTGCCAGCTCGCCCGGACTAGAAGTTTACAATGAGCAGTTCTTC. This gives the protein CASSPGLEVYNEQFF.

The rearrangement joins TRBV11-2 to TRBJ1-1; a weak D match, TRBD1 (5 bases). The CDR3 sequence is 13 residues long. The germline CDR1 and CDR2 sequences are SGHAT and FQNNGV. V was trimmed by 5 bases and J by 1 base, leaving 8 bases between them. The CDR3 loop reads CASSARGNTEAFF. The CDR3 coding sequence is TGTGCCAGCAGCGCGAGGGGGAACACTGAAGCTTTCTTT.

As concerns this clone: The conserved phenylalanine or tryptophan is not found at the CDR3 terminus, so this likely reflects a read error. No DNA is shown, since the ends of the CDR3 on it are uncertain; the CDR3 is the one TCRdb lists. V and J are TRBV6-1 and TRBJ1-1; the table calls TRBD1, which could not be checked here. The CDR3 is 15 amino acids in total, end residues counted. In germline, CDR1 is MNHNS, CDR2 SASEGT. CDR3 residues: CASSESGRMNAGVIG.

CDR3 in DNA: TGTGCCAGCAGCTTAGGGGCGGGGGCCACCCGGGATACGCAGTATTTT. Its translation is CASSLGAGATRDTQYF. The rearrangement joins TRBV7-6 to TRBJ2-3; D is possibly TRBD2 (7 bases). Germline CDR1 and CDR2: SGHVS and FNYEAQ. The CDR3 length is 16 residues. Trimming stripped 1 base from V and 6 bases from J, with 17 bases between.

V gene TRBV15 combines with J gene TRBJ2-3; the D gene is possibly TRBD1 (5 bases). Per germline, CDR1 LNHNV and CDR2 YYDKDF (reference sequence). This CDR3 is 13 amino acids long. The V end lost 5 bases, the J end lost 8 bases, and 14 bases lay between the germline ends. CDR3 sequence reads: CATSLRTNPTQYF. CDR3 sequence (DNA): TGTGCCACCAGCCTCCGGACAAACCCTACGCAGTATTTT. The variable domain in full, with the rest retrieved from reference TRBV15 and TRBJ2-3, is DAMVIQNPRYQVTQFGKPVTLSCSQTLNHNVMYWYQQKSSQAPKLLFHYYDKDFNNEADTPDNFQSRRPNTSFCFLDIRSPGLGDTAMYLCATSLRTNPTQYFGPGTRLTVL.

V and J are TRBV5-5 and TRBJ1-5; 9 bases are a match to TRBD1. The CDR3 is 16 amino acids. Germline V lookup: CDR1 SGHKS, CDR2 YYEKEE (reference sequence). Germline trimming cut 0 bases from V and 4 bases from J; bases unmatched to any gene: 5. For the CDR3, the DNA is TGTGCCAGCAGCTTGGTTGGAGGACAGGGGAATCAGCCCCAGCATTTT. Protein product: CASSLVGGQGNQPQHF.

The CDR3 is CASSENANTGELFF. DNA of the CDR3: TGTGCCAGCAGTGAAAATGCGAACACCGGGGAGCTGTTTTTT. This sequence joins TRBV25-1 and TRBJ2-2; D call uncertain. This CDR3 spans 14 amino acids. CDR1 and CDR2 from the germline V gene are MGHDK and SYGVNS. V gave up 2 bases and J gave up 0 bases, with 4 bases separating them. The full variable domain, rest sourced from reference TRBV25-1 and TRBJ2-2, is EADIYQTPRYLVIGTGKKITLECSQTMGHDKMYWYQQDPGMELHLIHYSYGVNSTEKGDLSSESTVSRIRTEHFPLTLESARPSHTSQYLCASSENANTGELFFGEGSRLTVL.

V and J are TRBV6-5 and TRBJ1-1; no definite D call. The germline V and J ends were trimmed by 8 bases and 3 bases, with 10 bases remaining between them. Germline lookup yields CDR1 MNHEY and CDR2 SVGAGI. The CDR3 length is 12 residues. The CDR3 coding sequence is TGTGCCAGCCGGCGGGGTGACACTGAAGCTTTCTTT. Its translation: CASRRGDTEAFF.

This clone showed up many times. This rearrangement joins TRBV11-1 to TRBJ1-1, with 8 bases identical to TRBD1. V lost 6 bases and J lost 1; bases outside the gene matches: 4. Germline CDR1 SGHAT, CDR2 FQDESV (reference sequence). The CDR3 contains 14 residues. DNA for the CDR3: TGTGCCAGCAGGGATGGACAGGGGAACACTGAAGCTTTCTTT. Its protein product is CASRDGQGNTEAFF.

For this clone: A read error may account for a junction end that differs from germline. The rearrangement uses TRBV7-7 and TRBJ1-6; no firm D call. The CDR3 is 14 amino acids. Germline-derived CDR1 and CDR2 are SSHAT and FNYEAQ (reference sequence). CDR3 amino acids: CASSLDGFNSPLHF. The CDR3 coding sequence is TGTGCTAGCAGCCTTGACGGTTTCAATTCACCCCTCCACTTT.

In this sample, this clone turned up once. CDR3 nucleotides: TGCGCCAGCAGCAAAATGACAGGTTCAAACTCTGGGGCCAACGTCCTGACTTTC. As protein: CASSKMTGSNSGANVLTF. The V gene is TRBV5-1, the J gene TRBJ2-6; D is perhaps TRBD1 (6 bases). Germline values: CDR1 SGHRS, CDR2 YFSETQ. Trimming removed 4 bases from V and 0 bases from J, with 17 bases in between. CDR3 length: 18 residues. The complete variable domain, with remaining parts taken from reference TRBV5-1 and TRBJ2-6, reads KAGVTQTPRYLIKTRGQQVTLSCSPISGHRSVSWYQQTPGQGLQFLFEYFSETQRNKGNFPGRFSGRQFSNSRSEMNVSTLELGDSALYLCASSKMTGSNSGANVLTFGAGSRLTVL.